One T cell receptor beta chain is described in this entry. The antigen remains unidentified. Both iRepertoire HTBI primers and Arm-PCR of CDR3 regions were used to build the TCR beta libraries. One entry per CDR3 protein results from TCRdb running MiXCR on the multiplex PCR reads. The sample gives hundreds of thousands of distinct CDR3 sequences, 12% of which show up once; around 10% is in the top ten. Germline V gene data show CDR1 as MGHRA and CDR2 as YSYEKL. The CDR3 sequence is 13 residues long. With 0 bases removed from V and 7 bases from J, the gap between germline ends came to 7 bases. The data originate from a study of regulatory T cells in long-lasting Graves disease. Findings and limits, study-wide: Relative to newly diagnosed Graves' patients, persistent ones had lower TCR diversity. Sharing of public clonotypes was greater in persistent patients (about 3,000) than in new patients (around 880).

As to time point: newly diagnosed GD, antithyroid drugs for less than 3 months. Making the TCR library involved RNA that had been extracted from PBMCs. Another study also made use of these data, one on T cells in Graves' hyperthyroidism and ophthalmopathy. That paper notes: The primer set for the first-round RT-PCR of the TCR CDR3 was HTBI.

Sequencing was performed on peripheral blood mononuclear cells (PBMCs), taken at new diagnosis, from a patient treated with antithyroid drugs. The receptor's source is a young woman with Graves disease. The J gene is TRBJ2-1, the V gene TRBV4-1; D unresolved. The CDR3 reads CASSQDLENEQFF. CDR3 DNA sequence: TGCGCCAGCAGCCAAGATCTCGAGAATGAGCAGTTCTTC.